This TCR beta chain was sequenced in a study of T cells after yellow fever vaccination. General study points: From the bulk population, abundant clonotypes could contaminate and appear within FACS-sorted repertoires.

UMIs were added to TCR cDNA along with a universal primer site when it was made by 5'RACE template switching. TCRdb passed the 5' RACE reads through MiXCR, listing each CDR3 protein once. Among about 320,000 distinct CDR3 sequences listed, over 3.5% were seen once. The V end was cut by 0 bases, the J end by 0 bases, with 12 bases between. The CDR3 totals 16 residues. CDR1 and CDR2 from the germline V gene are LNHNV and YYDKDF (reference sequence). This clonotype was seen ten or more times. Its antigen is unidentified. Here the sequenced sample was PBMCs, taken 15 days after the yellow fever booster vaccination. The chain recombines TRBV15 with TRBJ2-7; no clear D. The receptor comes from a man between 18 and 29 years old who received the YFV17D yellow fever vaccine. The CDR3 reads CATSRDRASSSYEQYV. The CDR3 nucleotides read TGTGCCACCAGCAGAGATCGGGCCAGTAGCTCCTACGAGCAGTACGTC.